A single sample is the source of the 9 T cell receptor beta chains below, sequenced in a study of cytomegalovirus exposure and HLA in healthy donors. PCR involved 60 Vbeta and 13 Jbeta primers. Method: immunoSEQ multiplex PCR; TCRdb's copy keeps in-frame clones and lacks some. The repertoire holds around 110,000 clones, with roughly three quarters as singletons. The sample comprised PBMCs. Every receptor here comes from a young woman in good health and CMV-seronegative.

The table lists this clone with a count of one. The V gene is TRBV27, the J gene TRBJ1-2; perhaps TRBD1 as D (6 bases). The CDR3 has 14 amino acids. Trimming stripped 4 bases from V and 3 bases from J, with 12 bases between. The germline V gene encodes CDR1 MNHEY and CDR2 SMNVEV (reference sequence). DNA for the CDR3: TGTGCCAGCAGTTCACAGGGCCGGGACTATGGCTACACCTTC. Its translation: CASSSQGRDYGYTF.

The chain employs TRBV28 and TRBJ1-2; possibly TRBD1 for D (6 bases). V lost 11 bases and J 13 bases, leaving 29 bases between the germline ends. Germline CDR1 and CDR2: MDHEN and SYDVKM. CDR3 length: 14 amino acids. CDR3 DNA sequence: TGTGCCGGGAGGGGGACTCAGGACCTCTCCGCGAGCACCTTC. Residues: CAGRGTQDLSASTF.

The gene calls are TRBV6-1 and TRBJ1-1; weak D call: TRBD1 (6 bases). CDR3 size: 12 residues. Trimming shortened V by 6 bases and J by 5 bases, and 10 bases separated the two germline ends. Germline CDR1 and CDR2: MNHNS and SASEGT. The CDR3 reads CASSRGGTEAFF. As DNA, the CDR3 is TGTGCCAGCAGCAGGGGTGGGACTGAAGCTTTCTTT.

This clone was picked up a small number of times. The chain couples TRBV14 to TRBJ1-4; D is perhaps TRBD1 (5 bases). V lost 4 bases, J lost 0 bases, and 12 bases lay in between. The CDR3 totals 16 residues. In germline, CDR1 is SGHDN, CDR2 FVKESK. This chain's CDR3 is CASSPRQLATNEKLFF. DNA of the CDR3: TGTGCCAGCAGCCCTCGACAGCTTGCAACTAATGAAAAACTGTTTTTT.

The chain links TRBV5-1 to TRBJ2-7, with 7 bases that match TRBD1. V shed 2 bases and J 4 bases; nucleotides not matched to a gene: 3. CDR3 length equals 13 residues. From germline, CDR1 is SGHRS and CDR2 YFSETQ. CDR3 nucleotide sequence: TGCGCCAGCAGCTTTCAGGGGGAATACGAGCAGTACTTC. This encodes CASSFQGEYEQYF.

The chain is built from TRBV4-1 and TRBJ2-7; 12 bases match TRBD2. This CDR3 region has 18 residues. CDR1 is MGHRA, CDR2 YSYEKL, per germline. Unmatched junction bases numbered 11, after V lost 4 bases and J lost 1 base. This CDR3 reads CASSPSVPLAGGSYEQYF. The CDR3 region has the DNA TGCGCCAGCAGCCCGTCTGTCCCACTAGCGGGGGGTTCCTACGAGCAGTACTTC.

Note on this clone: Different DNA sequences within this sample yield the same CDR3. This chain connects TRBV6-1 to TRBJ1-5; D unclear. The CDR3 spans 16 residues. Between the trimmed V and J ends, which lost 0 bases and 6 bases, there was a span of 15 bases. Germline V gives CDR1 MNHNS, CDR2 SASEGT. CDR3 bases: TGTGCCAGCAGTGAAGCATCAGGTGACGGTGGTCAGCCCCAGCATTTT. Protein product: CASSEASGDGGQPQHF.

The genes are TRBV7-2 and TRBJ2-7, with D perhaps matching TRBD1 (7 bases). This CDR3 is built from 18 residues. Per germline, CDR1 SGHTA and CDR2 FQGNSA. Deletions cut 3 bases from V and 3 bases from J, with 24 bases between. CDR3: CASSFLARDWTGIYEQYF. Written as DNA, the CDR3 is TGTGCCAGCAGCTTTTTGGCGCGGGATTGGACAGGTATCTACGAGCAGTACTTC.

V usage is TRBV30 and J usage is TRBJ2-1, with D unresolved. CDR1 GTSNPN and CDR2 SVGIG come from the germline V gene (reference sequence). V was cut by 1 base and J by 7 bases, with 2 bases left in between. The CDR3 is 10 residues long. DNA for the CDR3: TGTGCCTGGAGTGCTAATGAGCAGTTCTTC. Protein: CAWSANEQFF.